A selection of T cell receptor beta chains follows, all from one sample in a study of beta chain features in type 1 diabetes. Libraries were prepared by immunoSEQ multiplex PCR; TCRdb keeps only in-frame clonotypes and omits some of them. Among 200,000 to 300,000 clones listed, approximately 10% were seen once. Source material: naive CD4+ T cells from blood. These receptors came from a man aged 25 to 45 with type 1 diabetes. CDR3s leave out the opening cysteine and the closing phenylalanine or tryptophan.

v_call	j_call	cdr3_aa
TRBV5-1	TRBJ1-4	ASSIGTREKLF
TRBV4-3	TRBJ1-5	ASSQSTGDQPQH
TRBV7-2	TRBJ1-4	ASSPEGVGEKLF
TRBV27	TRBJ2-6	ASSFSSDGANVLT
TRBV7-3	TRBJ2-2	ASSRTGSVGELF
TRBV9	TRBJ2-1	ASSVGASGVSRGNEQF
TRBV4-2	TRBJ1-2	ASSQGGGAGYGYT
TRBV19	TRBJ2-5	ASSQGMETQY
TRBV6-1	TRBJ1-6	ASSALQGIVSPLH
TRBV5-6	TRBJ1-1	ASSLGQGYEAF
TRBV5-1	TRBJ2-5	ASRGQGAHETQY
TRBV7-2	TRBJ1-2	ASSEQVIYGYT
TRBV25-1	TRBJ1-2	ASSDSGGLGGYT
TRBV27	TRBJ1-5	ASSLTGPGNQPQH
TRBV18	TRBJ2-7	ASSPEAGAAEQY
TRBV27	TRBJ2-7	ASHGSGLVVQYEQY
TRBV2	TRBJ1-1	ASSRDRRTEAF
TRBV29-1	TRBJ2-1	SVEDLMTLKRQF
TRBV27	TRBJ2-3	ASSAYSGGRVADTQY
TRBV29-1	TRBJ1-1	SASTPHEAF
TRBV5-1	TRBJ2-3	ASSPLTGMADTQY
TRBV2	TRBJ2-1	ASGTSGGDEQF
TRBV10-3	TRBJ1-2	AISESSTGSYGYT